This TCR beta chain was identified in a study of T cells in Graves' hyperthyroidism and ophthalmopathy (dated by TCRdb to the late 2010s). Describing the broader study: Peripheral blood was collected at initial diagnosis, before any treatment. Prospective prediction of ophthalmopathy was tested in an independent validation cohort consisting of 18 to 20 hyperthyroidism patients and approximately 16 patients who later progressed to ophthalmopathy. TCR Vbeta CDR3 sequencing of 130 to 150 peripheral blood samples (over 40 ophthalmopathy, approximately 80 hyperthyroidism and around 17 progressor patients) is reported in the paper. After sampling, hyperthyroidism patients received methimazole starting at 30 mg daily, and ophthalmopathy patients received high-dose intravenous methylprednisolone. The 75 to 100 discovery patients were divided at random into training and test sets in a 7:3 ratio. To identify TCR V-J signatures that set the groups apart, the researchers used a discovery cohort of about a hundred patients, made up of 43 with Graves' ophthalmopathy and some 56 with stable Graves' hyperthyroidism. Thyroid tissue and blood T-cell repertoires from about six Graves' hyperthyroidism patients were also compared in the study.

Note on this clonotype: There is no known antigen for this receptor. It has no much larger one-base neighbor in the sample; base qualities were not kept.

Stable Graves' hyperthyroidism was defined as no progression to ophthalmopathy during 18 months of follow-up. The hyperthyroidism patients were between 18 and 65 years old and newly diagnosed, with a disease duration of less than 2 months. The study excluded patients with uncontrolled infections, other autoimmune diseases, pregnancy or lactation. Diagnoses were based on clinical symptoms, serum thyroxine and TRAb, thyroid ultrasound and orbital computed tomography. PBMCs were separated from roughly 9.3 ml of fresh peripheral blood using Ficoll-Paque density gradient centrifugation. Total RNA was extracted with Trizol reagent, and quality was checked on an Agilent 2100 Bioanalyzer. Per the germline V gene (reference sequence), WNHNN is the CDR1 and SYGVQD is the CDR2. The CDR3, cysteine through phenylalanine, is 16 amino acids long. The kept DNA is CDR3 alone, 48 bases in frame from the first base. Clipping removes 2 bases from V and 1 base from J, with 8 as the unmatched junction base count.

The research as a whole found: Sample size was not statistically predetermined, and blinding of investigators to group allocation was not performed. In validation, the model predicted progression to ophthalmopathy with approximately 71% sensitivity and approximately 72% specificity, a median of around 6.6 months before onset. In cross-validation, a model built on a 13 V-J signature told ophthalmopathy apart from stable hyperthyroidism with approximately 91% sensitivity and around 83% specificity, and in testing the same model reached 80%/75%. Most expanded thyroid clonotypes (frequency above 0.001) were also found in blood, which suggests that blood repertoires may mirror thyroid immune responses.

TCR beta CDR3 regions were amplified from RNA transcripts. The TCR CDR3 was subjected to a first round of RT-PCR using the HTBI primer set and the Qiagen OneStep RT-PCR kit. The libraries were constructed in a second round of multiplex PCR and then size-selected and purified. Libraries were sequenced paired-end with 100 bp reads on an Illumina HiSeq2000. On the authors' methods: Raw data were processed with SOAPnuke, discarding reads with adapters, uncalled bases, mean Phred below 15, or no exact constant-primer or identifier match. COPE v1.2.5 was used to merge the high-quality paired reads, and each unique nucleotide sequence was defined as a clonotype. MiTCR v1.1 was used to align the clonotypes against IMGT TRBV, TRBD and TRBJ reference segments. The analysis included only V-J combinations with a frequency above 0.0001, which together covered approximately 99% of the repertoires. The TCS score was defined as F50 (clonal expansion) divided by E x V (chaos), with BLOSUM62-based TCRdist calculated between CDR3 peptides within each V-J. Welch's t-statistics and random forest reduced 450 to 600 V-J features to roughly 13, which were used in a naive Bayes classifier (R e1071). TCRdb's own reprocessing of the public reads used fastp at Q25 and MiXCR and kept productive beta chains. Each CDR3 protein appears once, grouped with its most common genes and DNA. What appears here as the V and J calls and clone size reflects TCRdb's work, not the paper's. Counted in this sample were 500,000 to 600,000 distinct CDR3 sequences; approximately 16% of them appeared once. The ten top clones hold more than 15% of the sample.

The sequence joins TRBV10-1 to TRBJ2-7; TRBD1 lines up with 7 middle nucleotides. This clonotype was obtained from a woman in her late teens or twenties with Graves' hyperthyroidism. The specimen was blood. The CDR3 protein sequence reads: CASSEGDRGRSYEQYF. Read as DNA, the sequence is TGCGCCAGCAGTGAGGGGGACAGAGGCAGGTCCTACGAGCAGTACTTC.